Below, 24 T cell receptor beta chains from the same sample are listed, as sequenced in a study of blood T cell repertoires in COVID-19. Using immunoSEQ multiplex PCR, the repertoire was profiled, and TCRdb retains in-frame clones only, with some absent. The data contain 90,000 to 120,000 clones, around 89% of them singletons. Sequencing was done on a sample of peripheral blood. These receptors were collected from a man in his fifties or sixties with active or convalescent COVID-19.

The rearrangement links TRBV27 to TRBJ1-1; TRBD1 matches 8 bases. This CDR3 region has 17 residues. V was clipped by 7 bases and J by 3 bases; unmatched bases: 16. CDR1 is MNHEY, CDR2 SMNVEV, per germline (reference sequence). CDR3 nucleotide sequence: TGTGCCAGCATCCGAGCGGTCAGGGGGCTTCGGCACACTGAAGCTTTCTTT. Residues: CASIRAVRGLRHTEAFF.

The gene calls are TRBV24-1 and TRBJ1-4; 10 bases agree with TRBD1. The germline gives CDR1 KGHDR, CDR2 SFDVKD. The V segment lost 3 bases and the J segment 6 bases; nucleotides outside the gene matches: 3. The CDR3 length is 15 residues. In DNA form, the CDR3 reads TGTGCCACCAGTGATCCCGGACAGGGGGATGAAAAACTGTTTTTT. This encodes CATSDPGQGDEKLFF.

CDR3 sequence reads: CASSLEGQITDTQYF. The CDR3 region has the DNA TGTGCCAGCAGCTTGGAAGGACAGATCACAGATACGCAGTATTTT. The chain carries TRBV5-4 and TRBJ2-3, with D possibly matching TRBD1 (6 bases). The CDR3 has 15 residues. Germline V gene data show CDR1 as SGHNT and CDR2 as YYREEE (reference sequence). V lost 0 bases to trimming and J lost 2 bases, with 10 bases between them.

A few counts support this clone. V gene TRBV18 combines with J gene TRBJ1-6, with 8 bases identical to TRBD1. This CDR3 is built from 15 residues. V dropped 3 bases and J dropped 7; count of bases not matched to a gene: 5. Looked up from germline, CDR1 is KGHSH and CDR2 is LQKENI. This CDR3 reads CASSPPGGPNSPLHF. The CDR3 DNA reads TGTGCCAGCTCACCCCCAGGGGGCCCGAATTCACCCCTCCACTTT.

This clone was observed at least ten times. The V gene is TRBV29-1, the J gene TRBJ1-4, with D perhaps matching TRBD1 (6 bases). Germline V gene sequence: CDR1 SQVTM, CDR2 ANQGSEA. The CDR3 runs 15 residues. V dropped 6 bases and J dropped 7 bases, with 21 bases sitting between them. DNA of the CDR3: TGCAGCGTGTCCCTAGGGGGGGCTCTGGGTGAAAAACTGTTTTTT. It encodes CSVSLGGALGEKLFF.

V gene TRBV3-1 (or the pseudogene TRBV3-2) combines with J gene TRBJ2-1, with 14 nucleotides matching TRBD2. Per the germline V gene, CDR1 is LGHDT and CDR2 is YNNKEL (reference sequence). The length of the CDR3 is 14 residues. V shed 5 bases and J 8 bases; nucleotides not matched to a gene: 2. The CDR3 here is CASSRLAGGHEQFF. DNA of the CDR3: TGTGCCAGCAGCAGACTAGCGGGAGGGCATGAGCAGTTCTTC.

This clone was observed once. This chain links TRBV25-1 with TRBJ2-7; no clear D. V lost 1 base, J lost 2 bases, and 12 bases lay in between. This CDR3 region has 15 residues. Germline V lookup: CDR1 MGHDK, CDR2 SYGVNS. This CDR3 is CASSESDKLTYEQYF. As DNA, the CDR3 is TGTGCCAGCAGTGAATCTGACAAACTCACCTACGAGCAGTACTTC.

The rearrangement uses TRBV28 and TRBJ2-3; possible D gene TRBD2, 6 bases. The CDR3 spans 16 residues. Germline-derived CDR1 and CDR2 are MDHEN and SYDVKM. The V end lost 5 bases, the J end lost 5 bases, and 20 bases lay between the germline ends. The CDR3 DNA reads TGTGCCAGCAGTCCCACCCGGGGGAGGTTAGAAGATACGCAGTATTTT. Encoded protein: CASSPTRGRLEDTQYF.

The rearrangement links TRBV19 to TRBJ1-1; the D is unclear. CDR3 size: 13 residues. CDR1 and CDR2 (germline): LNHDA, SQIVND (reference sequence). V shed 5 bases and J shed 3 bases, with 10 bases lying between them. For the CDR3, the DNA is TGTGCCAGTAGTCCCCCGGTGGACACTGAAGCTTTCTTT. It is translated as CASSPPVDTEAFF.

The V gene is TRBV9, the J gene TRBJ2-1, with 8 bases identical to TRBD2. With V trimmed by 2 bases and J by 3 bases, 4 bases remained unmatched. The CDR3 length is 15 residues. Per the germline V gene, CDR1 is SGDLS and CDR2 is YYNGEE. The CDR3 region is CASSVGGTSYNEQFF. The CDR3 DNA is TGTGCCAGCAGCGTGGGAGGGACTAGCTACAATGAGCAGTTCTTC.

V and J are TRBV28 and TRBJ2-1; D is perhaps TRBD1 (7 bases). This CDR3 spans 14 amino acids. Trimming shortened V by 6 bases and J by 7 bases, and 16 bases separated the two germline ends. The germline CDR1 and CDR2 sequences are MDHEN and SYDVKM. CDR3 DNA sequence: TGTGCCAGCAGACCGGACAGGACTACGAATGAGCAGTTCTTC. Its protein is CASRPDRTTNEQFF.

This clone was observed a handful of times. The same CDR3 arises from other DNA sequences in this sample as well. The rearrangement links TRBV19 to TRBJ1-4; 9 bases match TRBD1. V lost 4 bases to trimming and J lost 4 bases; unmatched junction nucleotides: 1. The germline V gene has CDR1 LNHDA and CDR2 SQIVND (reference sequence). The CDR3 totals 14 residues. The CDR3 protein is CASSTTGGNEKLFF. In DNA form, the CDR3 reads TGTGCCAGTAGTACGACAGGGGGTAATGAAAAACTGTTTTTT.

In DNA, the CDR3 is TGTGCCAGCAGCCAAGGTTCTGGCCGAGGGGGCACTGAAGCTTTCTTT. This gives the protein CASSQGSGRGGTEAFF. The rearrangement links TRBV14 to TRBJ1-1; a weak D match, TRBD1 (6 bases). The germline V and J ends were trimmed by 1 base and 4 bases, with 16 bases remaining between them. Germline V gene sequence: CDR1 SGHDN, CDR2 FVKESK. The CDR3 is 16 amino acids.

Only one count was recorded for this clone. The rearrangement joins TRBV28 to TRBJ2-7; D is undetermined. The CDR3 contains 10 residues. Trimming removed 3 bases at V and 6 bases at J, with 3 bases between. Germline V lookup: CDR1 MDHEN, CDR2 SYDVKM. DNA of the CDR3: TGTGCCAGCAGTTTTAGCGAGCAGTACTTC. This encodes CASSFSEQYF.

This clone was seen a handful of times. The chain combines TRBV10-3 with TRBJ1-4; D remains unclear. Germline V gene sequence: CDR1 ENHRY, CDR2 SYGVKD. Trimming stripped 8 bases from V and 0 bases from J, with 10 bases between. The CDR3 is made up of 14 amino acids. CDR3 in DNA: TGTGCCATCGCCCCGGGGACAACTAATGAAAAACTGTTTTTT. It yields the protein CAIAPGTTNEKLFF.

The V call is TRBV18, the J call TRBJ1-1; the D is unclear. The CDR3 totals 12 residues. Germline V gene lookup returns CDR1 KGHSH and CDR2 LQKENI. The V and J ends lost 2 bases and 11 bases respectively, with 12 bases between them. The CDR3 spells CASSPGPETAFF. DNA of the CDR3: TGTGCCAGCTCACCAGGCCCAGAAACGGCTTTCTTT.

This chain joins TRBV28 and TRBJ2-1, with D maybe TRBD2 (5 bases). V dropped 3 bases and J dropped 0 bases, with 15 bases sitting between them. Germline values: CDR1 MDHEN, CDR2 SYDVKM. CDR3 length: 17 amino acids. The CDR3 bases are TGTGCCAGCAGTTTCCCCCGCCTAGCCCGCTCCTACAATGAGCAGTTCTTC. Its protein is CASSFPRLARSYNEQFF.

The genes are TRBV7-2 and TRBJ1-2; no clear D gene. In germline, CDR1 is SGHTA, CDR2 FQGNSA. Trimming removed 1 base from V and 7 bases from J, with 7 bases in between. The CDR3 loop spans 12 amino acids. This CDR3 is CASSLGRLGYTF. The CDR3 DNA follows: TGTGCCAGCAGCTTAGGGCGGCTTGGCTACACCTTC.

The chain uses TRBV19 and TRBJ2-3; D is perhaps TRBD1 (6 bases). Trimming cost V 5 bases and J 2 bases, with 11 bases left between them. CDR3 length equals 14 residues. Germline CDR1 and CDR2: LNHDA and SQIVND (reference sequence). CDR3 amino acids: CASSPQGPTDTQYF. CDR3 in DNA: TGTGCCAGTAGTCCCCAGGGGCCCACAGATACGCAGTATTTT. Full variable domain (missing parts from reference TRBV19 and TRBJ2-3): DGGITQSPKYLFRKEGQNVTLSCEQNLNHDAMYWYRQDPGQGLRLIYYSQIVNDFQKGDIAEGYSVSREKKESFPLTVTSAQKNPTAFYLCASSPQGPTDTQYFGPGTRLTVL.

V and J are TRBV30 and TRBJ1-5; D gene uncertain. With 2 bases removed from V and 0 bases from J, the gap between germline ends came to 8 bases. The CDR3 covers 14 residues. CDR1 GTSNPN and CDR2 SVGIG come from the germline V gene (reference sequence). In DNA form, the CDR3 reads TGTGCCTGGAGTATCACAAATAGCAATCAGCCCCAGCATTTT. This sequence encodes CAWSITNSNQPQHF.

The V and J genes are TRBV28 and TRBJ1-2; perhaps TRBD1 as D (6 bases). This CDR3 contains 17 residues. Trimming pared 7 bases from V and 5 bases from J, leaving 26 bases between. The germline V gene encodes CDR1 MDHEN and CDR2 SYDVKM. The CDR3, as DNA: TGTGCCAGCACCGGCCTCGGGACACCTGAACCCTCGTATGGCTACACCTTC. Amino acids: CASTGLGTPEPSYGYTF.

V gene TRBV7-9 combines with J gene TRBJ2-1, with TRBD2 matching over 15 bases. The CDR3 is 16 residues long. V lost 6 bases, J lost 8 bases, and 8 bases stayed unmatched. Germline assignment: CDR1 SEHNR and CDR2 FQNEAQ (reference sequence). CDR3 in amino acids: CASRPWTSGRGDEQFF. CDR3 nucleotide sequence: TGTGCCAGCAGGCCGTGGACTAGCGGGAGGGGGGATGAGCAGTTCTTC.

The chain joins TRBV18 to TRBJ2-2, with unresolved D. This CDR3 has 13 residues. Trimming left V 4 bases short and J 1 base short, with 4 bases between. Germline CDR1 KGHSH, CDR2 LQKENI. The CDR3 region is CASSLQNTGELFF. The CDR3 region has the DNA TGTGCCAGCTCACTTCAGAACACCGGGGAGCTGTTTTTT.

This clone was counted once. The rearrangement links TRBV6-5 to TRBJ1-1; no clear D gene. The CDR3 sequence is 13 residues long. Trimming pared 6 bases from V and 6 bases from J, leaving 14 bases between. The germline CDR1 and CDR2 sequences are MNHEY and SVGAGI. The DNA for the CDR3 is TGTGCCAGCAGGGCTGGAGGTAGGCCTGAAGCTTTCTTT. Translated: CASRAGGRPEAFF.